These T cell receptor beta chains were read from a single sample in a study of CD8 T cells in ankylosing spondylitis. Using its own MiXCR run on the 5' RACE reads, TCRdb lists one record per CDR3 protein. The data contain 150,000 to 200,000 distinct CDR3 sequences, 13% of them seen just once; the ten biggest clones take up roughly 11%. Material: blood, either unsorted or a sorted T cell fraction (not recorded which). The receptors shown here come from a female donor with ankylosing spondylitis or in good health (not recorded which). Both conserved end residues are trimmed from each CDR3. Size is omitted from some rows. Given values are once, few, many or a class for expanded clones.

J	V	size	CDR3
TRBJ2-1	TRBV12-3/TRBV12-4	many	ASSLFSGRLAYNEQF
TRBJ2-2	TRBV7-9	NA	ASSLRLAGTNTGELF
TRBJ2-7	TRBV28	many	ASSPVRASYEQY
TRBJ2-3	TRBV29-1	few	SVPTSTGTTDTQY
TRBJ1-2	TRBV25-1	many	ASSDRTGLANGYT
TRBJ2-1	TRBV5-4	few	ASSLAGLTYNEQF
TRBJ2-3	TRBV20-1	many	SASQGFTDTQY
TRBJ1-6	TRBV7-6	NA	ASSQGQGNSPLH
TRBJ1-5	TRBV6-5	many	ASSFAGGVGQPQH
TRBJ1-1	TRBV18	few	ASSPQGGYTEAF
TRBJ2-4	TRBV6-6	few	VSQTPTKNIQY
TRBJ2-3	TRBV20-1	few	SAMWGTGSDTQY
TRBJ1-1	TRBV27	many	ASSYRVNTEAF
TRBJ2-5	TRBV12-3/TRBV12-4	many	ASSFQGSQETQY
TRBJ2-2	TRBV7-2	many	ASRAGLAGSGELF
TRBJ2-1	TRBV2	many	ASSAGTSGYNEQF
TRBJ2-7	TRBV15	many	ATSRDEGYEQY
TRBJ2-1	TRBV30	many	AWGKPGLAGNEQF
TRBJ2-1	TRBV30	few	AWRSLAGGWGEQF
TRBJ1-6	TRBV20-1	many	SAYPPRLDSPLH
TRBJ2-1	TRBV3-1	NA	ASCPRLAGGLYNEQF
TRBJ2-4	TRBV6-2/TRBV6-3	many	ASSYSRRGDIQY
TRBJ2-7	TRBV28	many	ASTDGTSGVAVEQY
TRBJ2-3	TRBV3-1	many	ASSRKQGLVAGVPDTQY
TRBJ2-1	TRBV20-1	NA	SAHRVVGLDEQF
TRBJ1-3	TRBV7-9	many	ASSLFGVGNTIY
TRBJ1-3	TRBV5-1	many	ASSESSGNTIY
TRBJ1-1	TRBV5-1	many	ASSLSNGQGESAF
TRBJ2-4	TRBV28	many	ASSSNRGLAKNIQY
TRBJ2-7	TRBV20-1	NA	CARDLFSSGSSYEQY
TRBJ2-7	TRBV29-1	NA	SVEVAFYEQY
TRBJ2-5	TRBV3-1	many	ASRPGGGETQY
TRBJ2-1	TRBV6-5	many	ASSSGSGRAVNEQF
TRBJ1-3	TRBV30	once	AWSGSGNTIY
TRBJ2-1	TRBV7-7	many	ASSPHGVAARNEQF
TRBJ2-7	TRBV29-1	NA	SVEGTGTYEQY
TRBJ2-5	TRBV29-1	many	SVDRAEETQY
TRBJ2-2	TRBV11-2	many	ASSLALQGAGELF
TRBJ2-3	TRBV12-5	many	ASESGSTDTQY
TRBJ2-1	TRBV7-8	few	ASSLDRVIYEQF
TRBJ1-5	TRBV12-3/TRBV12-4	many	ASSFQDTGQPQH
TRBJ2-7	TRBV5-2	NA	AMGPGLLFSYEQY
TRBJ1-2	TRBV4-2	NA	ASSQVDSSYGYT
TRBJ2-5	TRBV7-9	many	ASSLQRGVQETQY